These 20 T cell receptor beta chains were all obtained from the same sample, sequenced in a study of Ad26.COV2.S vaccination and SARS-CoV-2 variants. As to treatment: around 19 received Ad26.COV2.S at low or high dose, single or two shots; about 5 received placebo; per-sample allocation not given. On day 63 after the first injection, vaccine and placebo recipients gave samples. Generated by immunoSEQ multiplex PCR, the TCRdb table keeps only in-frame clones and is missing some. The sample yields some 340,000 clones, roughly 80% seen once. The sequences come from peripheral blood, collected in a trial of Ad26.COV2.S vaccine versus placebo. These receptor sequences come from a person aged 18-60 years who received the Ad26.COV2.S COVID-19 vaccine or a placebo.

This chain connects TRBV7-6 to TRBJ2-2; D may be TRBD2 (5 bases). Trimming removed 4 bases from V and 5 bases from J, with 17 bases in between. Per the germline V gene, CDR1 is SGHVS and CDR2 is FNYEAQ. This CDR3 spans 16 amino acids. The CDR3 spells CASSSPDLAPTGELFF. CDR3 coding DNA: TGTGCCAGCAGCTCCCCGGACTTAGCCCCAACCGGGGAGCTGTTTTTT.

The V and J genes are TRBV25-1 and TRBJ1-3; D remains unclear. This CDR3 has 12 residues. Trimming shortened V by 8 bases and J by 0 bases, and 5 bases separated the two germline ends. The germline V gene has CDR1 MGHDK and CDR2 SYGVNS. In DNA form, the CDR3 reads TGTGCCAGCCGCAGCTCTGGAAACACCATATATTTT. Its translation is CASRSSGNTIYF.

The chain couples TRBV10-2 to TRBJ2-7; D is tentatively TRBD1 or TRBD2 (6 bases each). The germline V gene has CDR1 WSHSY and CDR2 SAAADI. V dropped 2 bases and J dropped 10 bases, with 18 bases sitting between them. This CDR3 is 14 amino acids long. The CDR3 sequence: CASSEVGGGRLQYF. CDR3 in DNA: TGCGCCAGCAGTGAGGTAGGGGGAGGCCGGCTACAGTACTTC.

J is TRBJ1-3 and V is TRBV27, with TRBD1 identical over 7 bases. Germline loops: CDR1 MNHEY, CDR2 SMNVEV (reference sequence). The length of the CDR3 is 15 residues. Trimming at V came to 5 bases and at J to 0 bases, leaving 4 bases not matched to a gene. DNA of the CDR3: TGTGCCAGCAGTCTCCAGGGGGTCTCTGGAAACACCATATATTTT. Translation: CASSLQGVSGNTIYF.

V usage is TRBV7-9 and J usage is TRBJ1-6, with 9 bases identical to TRBD1. The CDR3 is 18 amino acids. V shed 4 bases and J 0 bases; nucleotides not matched to a gene: 7. Germline assignment: CDR1 SEHNR and CDR2 FQNEAQ (reference sequence). The CDR3 DNA sequence: TGTGCCAGCAGCTCTAAGGGACAGGGAAGCTCCTATAATTCACCCCTCCACTTT. This translates into CASSSKGQGSSYNSPLHF.

The rearrangement uses TRBV7-2 and TRBJ2-5, with 7 nucleotides matching TRBD2. Germline CDR1 reads SGHTA; CDR2 reads FQGNSA. This CDR3 contains 14 residues. J gave up 5 bases and V 4 bases, and 7 bases lay outside the gene matches. The CDR3 loop reads CASSSPGLRETQYF. CDR3 bases: TGTGCCAGCAGCTCACCGGGACTACGGGAGACCCAGTACTTC. Using reference TRBV7-2 and TRBJ2-5 for the parts outside the CDR3, the full variable domain is GAGVSQSPSNKVTEKGKDVELRCDPISGHTALYWYRQSLGQGLEFLIYFQGNSAPDKSGLPSDRFSAERTGGSVSTLTIQRTQQEDSAVYLCASSSPGLRETQYFGPGTRLLVL.

V is TRBV9 and J is TRBJ1-3, with D possibly TRBD1 on 6 matching bases. The V gene's germline CDR1 is SGDLS and CDR2 YYNGEE. The CDR3 runs to 15 residues. Trimming stripped 4 bases from V and 0 bases from J, with 11 bases between. This CDR3 reads CASSYRDASGNTIYF. The DNA for the CDR3 is TGTGCCAGCAGCTACAGGGATGCCTCTGGAAACACCATATATTTT. Filled out from reference TRBV9 and TRBJ1-3, the complete variable domain reads DSGVTQTPKHLITATGQRVTLRCSPRSGDLSVYWYQQSLDQGLQFLIQYYNGEERAKGNILERFSAQQFPDLHSELNLSSLELGDSALYFCASSYRDASGNTIYFGEGSWLTVV.

The V and J genes are TRBV2 and TRBJ2-7; TRBD1 matches at 9 bases. Germline V gene data show CDR1 as SNHLY and CDR2 as FYNNEI. V gave up 6 bases and J gave up 3 bases; unmatched junction bases: 6. The CDR3 loop spans 14 amino acids. CDR3 coding DNA: TGTGCCAGCAGGCCGGGACAGGGATTCTACGAGCAGTACTTC. Protein: CASRPGQGFYEQYF. The full variable domain, its missing parts supplied by reference TRBV2 and TRBJ2-7, is EPEVTQTPSHQVTQMGQEVILRCVPISNHLYFYWYRQILGQKVEFLVSFYNNEISEKSEIFDDQFSVERPDGSNFTLKIRSTKLEDSAMYFCASRPGQGFYEQYFGPGTRLTVT.

The CDR3 is CASSPRRDLDTEAFF. The CDR3 DNA is TGTGCCAGCTCACCCAGGCGAGACCTCGACACTGAAGCTTTCTTT. The rearrangement links TRBV18 to TRBJ1-1, with no clear D. The V end lost 3 bases, the J end lost 3 bases, and 14 bases lay between the germline ends. Germline CDR1 and CDR2: KGHSH and LQKENI. The CDR3 totals 15 residues.

The chain is built from TRBV2 and TRBJ1-2, with unresolved D. Trimming removed 4 bases at V and 2 bases at J, with 8 bases between. The length of the CDR3 is 13 residues. CDR1 and CDR2 from the germline V gene are SNHLY and FYNNEI. The DNA of the CDR3 is TGTGCCAGCAGTGTAGCTGAAAACTATGGCTACACCTTC. Translated: CASSVAENYGYTF.

The chain recombines TRBV6-5 with TRBJ2-7; 7 bases line up with TRBD1. V shed 0 bases and J 2 bases; nucleotides not matched to a gene: 4. The CDR3 extends over 15 amino acids. Germline V gene lookup returns CDR1 MNHEY and CDR2 SVGAGI. In nucleotides, the CDR3 is TGTGCCAGCAGTTACTCGTACACAGGGGCCTACGAGCAGTACTTC. Translating gives CASSYSYTGAYEQYF.

The chain couples TRBV10-2 to TRBJ1-2; possible D gene TRBD1, 5 bases. The V and J ends lost 3 bases and 4 bases respectively, with 15 bases between them. Germline V lookup: CDR1 WSHSY, CDR2 SAAADI. CDR3 length equals 15 residues. CDR3 region: CASSDTPRGGYGYTF. The CDR3 region has the DNA TGCGCCAGCAGTGACACGCCGCGGGGGGGCTATGGCTACACCTTC.

The chain couples TRBV5-1 to TRBJ1-2; 9 bases align to TRBD1. CDR3 size: 14 residues. The V segment lost 0 bases and the J segment 8 bases; nucleotides outside the gene matches: 5. Germline CDR1 reads SGHRS; CDR2 reads YFSETQ. DNA of the CDR3: TGCGCCAGCAGCTTGGGACAGGGGGTCTGGGGCTACACCTTC. This codes for CASSLGQGVWGYTF.

V gene TRBV20-1 combines with J gene TRBJ1-2, with D possibly matching TRBD1 (5 bases). The length of the CDR3 is 11 residues. Trimming removed 7 bases at V and 8 bases at J, with 14 bases between. Germline V CDR1 and CDR2: DFQATT, SNEGSKA (reference sequence). This chain's CDR3 is CSVPWGIGYTF. In DNA form, the CDR3 reads TGCAGTGTTCCCTGGGGGATCGGCTACACCTTC.

This chain connects TRBV28 to TRBJ1-5; tentatively, D is TRBD1 (6 bases). The CDR3 runs 14 residues. Trimming took off 4 bases at V and 4 bases at J, with 11 bases between the two ends. Germline V gene lookup returns CDR1 MDHEN and CDR2 SYDVKM. The CDR3 DNA reads as TGTGCCAGCAGTTGGGACACGCATAATCAGCCCCAGCATTTT. It yields the protein CASSWDTHNQPQHF.

The chain employs TRBV5-6 and TRBJ2-4; TRBD2 matches at 7 bases. Germline V lookup: CDR1 SGHDT, CDR2 YYEEEE. This CDR3 is built from 15 residues. The V segment lost 0 bases and the J segment 4 bases; nucleotides outside the gene matches: 4. The CDR3: CASSLVGGGKNIQYF. CDR3 coding DNA: TGTGCCAGCAGCTTGGTGGGCGGGGGTAAAAACATTCAGTACTTC.

The chain employs TRBV7-2 and TRBJ1-1; no clear D. Trimming took off 5 bases at V and 0 bases at J, with 13 bases between the two ends. This CDR3 has 15 residues. From germline, CDR1 is SGHTA and CDR2 FQGNSA. CDR3 region: CASSPRAIMNTEAFF. Written as DNA, the CDR3 is TGTGCCAGCAGCCCACGGGCCATTATGAACACTGAAGCTTTCTTT.

This chain links TRBV15 with TRBJ2-5; D is perhaps TRBD2 (5 bases). Germline CDR1 is LNHNV and CDR2 is YYDKDF (reference sequence). The CDR3 sequence is 12 residues long. Trimming pared 6 bases from V and 10 bases from J, leaving 15 bases between. CDR3 in DNA: TGTGCCACCAGGGGATTGGGAGAGGACCAGTACTTC. It specifies CATRGLGEDQYF.

This clone was picked up a small number of times. The chain joins TRBV5-6 to TRBJ1-2; D remains unclear. Trimming removed 0 bases from V and 0 bases from J, with 12 bases in between. The germline V gene has CDR1 SGHDT and CDR2 YYEEEE. The CDR3 sequence is 16 residues long. The CDR3 region has the DNA TGTGCCAGCAGCTTGGGCGGAGTTCAAGCTAACTATGGCTACACCTTC. This gives the protein CASSLGGVQANYGYTF.

The J gene is TRBJ1-5, the V gene TRBV2; 11 bases line up with TRBD1. Germline-derived CDR1 and CDR2 are SNHLY and FYNNEI. With V trimmed by 2 bases and J by 0 bases, 9 bases remained unmatched. The CDR3 is made up of 19 amino acids. CDR3 coding DNA: TGTGCCAGCAGTGAATTATGGGGACAGGGGGTTCATAGCAATCAGCCCCAGCATTTT. Translated: CASSELWGQGVHSNQPQHF.